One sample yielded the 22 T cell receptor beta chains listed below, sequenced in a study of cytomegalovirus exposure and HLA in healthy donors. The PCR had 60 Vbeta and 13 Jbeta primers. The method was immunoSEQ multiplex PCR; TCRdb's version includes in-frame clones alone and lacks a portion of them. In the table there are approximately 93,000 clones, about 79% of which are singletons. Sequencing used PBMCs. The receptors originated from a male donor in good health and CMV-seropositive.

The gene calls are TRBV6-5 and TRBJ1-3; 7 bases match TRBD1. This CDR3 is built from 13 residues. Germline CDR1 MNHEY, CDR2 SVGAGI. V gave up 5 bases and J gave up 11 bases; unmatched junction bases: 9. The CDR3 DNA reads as TGTGCCAGCAGTGAGTCAATTCAGGGGGCCATATATTTT. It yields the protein CASSESIQGAIYF.

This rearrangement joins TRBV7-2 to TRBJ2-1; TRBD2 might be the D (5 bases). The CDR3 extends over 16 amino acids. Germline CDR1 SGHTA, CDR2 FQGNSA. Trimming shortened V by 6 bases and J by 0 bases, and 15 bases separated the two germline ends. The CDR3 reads CASRSRNSGSYNEQFF. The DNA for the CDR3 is TGTGCCAGCAGATCCAGGAACAGCGGCTCCTACAATGAGCAGTTCTTC.

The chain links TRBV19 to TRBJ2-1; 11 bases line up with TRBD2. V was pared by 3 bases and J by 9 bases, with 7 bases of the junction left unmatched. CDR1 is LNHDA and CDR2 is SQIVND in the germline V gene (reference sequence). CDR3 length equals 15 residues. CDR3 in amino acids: CASSMGSGGAGEQFF. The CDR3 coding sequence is TGTGCCAGTAGTATGGGTAGCGGGGGGGCGGGTGAGCAGTTCTTC.

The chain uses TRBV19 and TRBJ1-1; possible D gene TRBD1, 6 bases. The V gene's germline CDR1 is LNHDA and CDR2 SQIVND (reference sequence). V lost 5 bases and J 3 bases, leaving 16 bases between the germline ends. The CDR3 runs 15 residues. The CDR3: CASSVYRELDTEAFF. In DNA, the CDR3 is TGTGCCAGTAGTGTCTACAGGGAGTTGGACACTGAAGCTTTCTTT.

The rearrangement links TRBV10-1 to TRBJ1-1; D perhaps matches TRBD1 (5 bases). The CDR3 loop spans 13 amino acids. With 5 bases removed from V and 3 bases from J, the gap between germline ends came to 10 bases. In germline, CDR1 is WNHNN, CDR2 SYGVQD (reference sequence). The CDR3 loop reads CASSSGTYTEAFF. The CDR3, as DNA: TGCGCCAGCAGTTCCGGGACTTACACTGAAGCTTTCTTT.

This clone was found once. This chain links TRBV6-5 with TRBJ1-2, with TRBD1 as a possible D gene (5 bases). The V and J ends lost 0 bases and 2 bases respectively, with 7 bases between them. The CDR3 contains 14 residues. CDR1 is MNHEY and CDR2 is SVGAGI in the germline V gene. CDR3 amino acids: CASSYSNRNYGYTF. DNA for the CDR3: TGTGCCAGCAGTTACTCGAACAGGAACTATGGCTACACCTTC.

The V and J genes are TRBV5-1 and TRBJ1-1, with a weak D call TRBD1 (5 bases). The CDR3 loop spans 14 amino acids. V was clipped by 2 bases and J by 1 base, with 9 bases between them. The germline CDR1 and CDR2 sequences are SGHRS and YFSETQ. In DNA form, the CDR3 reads TGCGCCAGCAGCTTTGGGGGGGAGAACACTGAAGCTTTCTTT. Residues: CASSFGGENTEAFF.

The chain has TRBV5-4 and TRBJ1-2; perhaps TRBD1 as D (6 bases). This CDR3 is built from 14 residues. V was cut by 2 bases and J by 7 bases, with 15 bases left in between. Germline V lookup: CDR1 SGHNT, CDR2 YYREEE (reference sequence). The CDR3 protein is CASSFRQARVGYTF. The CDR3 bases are TGTGCCAGCAGCTTTCGACAGGCCCGTGTTGGCTACACCTTC.

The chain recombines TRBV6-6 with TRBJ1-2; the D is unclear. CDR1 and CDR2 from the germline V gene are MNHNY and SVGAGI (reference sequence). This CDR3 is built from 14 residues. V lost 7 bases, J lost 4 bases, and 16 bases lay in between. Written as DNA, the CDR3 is TGTGCCAGCACCTCGGGGATGTCGATCTATGGCTACACCTTC. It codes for CASTSGMSIYGYTF.

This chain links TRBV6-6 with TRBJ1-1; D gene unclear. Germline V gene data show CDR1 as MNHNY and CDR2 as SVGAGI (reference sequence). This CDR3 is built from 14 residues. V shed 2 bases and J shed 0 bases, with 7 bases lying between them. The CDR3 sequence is CASSYVAVNTEAFF. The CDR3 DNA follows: TGTGCCAGCAGTTACGTTGCAGTGAACACTGAAGCTTTCTTT.

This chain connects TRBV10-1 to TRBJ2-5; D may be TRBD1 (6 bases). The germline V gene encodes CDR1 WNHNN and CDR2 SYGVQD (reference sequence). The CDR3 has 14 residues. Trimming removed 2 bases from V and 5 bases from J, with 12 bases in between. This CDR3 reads CASSEKGVEETQYF. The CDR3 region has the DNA TGCGCCAGCAGTGAGAAGGGGGTTGAGGAGACCCAGTACTTC.

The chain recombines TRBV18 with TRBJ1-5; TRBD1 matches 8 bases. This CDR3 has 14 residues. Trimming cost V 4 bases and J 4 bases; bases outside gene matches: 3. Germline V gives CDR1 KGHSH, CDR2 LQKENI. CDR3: CASSRDRWNQPQHF. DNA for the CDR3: TGTGCCAGCTCACGGGACAGGTGGAATCAGCCCCAGCATTTT.

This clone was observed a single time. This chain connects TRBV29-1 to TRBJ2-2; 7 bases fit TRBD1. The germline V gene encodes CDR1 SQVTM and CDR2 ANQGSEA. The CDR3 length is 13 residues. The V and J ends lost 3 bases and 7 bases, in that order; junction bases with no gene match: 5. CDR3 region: CSVETGPIGELFF. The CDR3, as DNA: TGCAGCGTTGAGACAGGGCCCATCGGGGAGCTGTTTTTT.

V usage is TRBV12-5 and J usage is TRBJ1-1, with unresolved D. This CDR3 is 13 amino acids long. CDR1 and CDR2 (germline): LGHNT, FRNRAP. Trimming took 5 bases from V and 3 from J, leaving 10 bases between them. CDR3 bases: TGTGCTAGTGGTCCCGCCTCGGACACTGAAGCTTTCTTT. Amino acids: CASGPASDTEAFF.

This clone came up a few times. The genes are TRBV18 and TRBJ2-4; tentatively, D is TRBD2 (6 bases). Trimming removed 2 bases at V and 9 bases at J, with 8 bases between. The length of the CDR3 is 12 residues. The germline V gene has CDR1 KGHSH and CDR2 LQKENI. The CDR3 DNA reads TGTGCCAGCTCACCATCGGAGGGCATTCAGTACTTC. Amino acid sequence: CASSPSEGIQYF.

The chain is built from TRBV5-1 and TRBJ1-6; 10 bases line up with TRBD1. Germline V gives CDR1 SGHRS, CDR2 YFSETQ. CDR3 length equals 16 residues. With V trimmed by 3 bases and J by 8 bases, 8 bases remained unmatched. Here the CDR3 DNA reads TGCGCCAGCAGCTCATTCCCCGACAGGGGGCATTCACCCCTCCACTTT. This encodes CASSSFPDRGHSPLHF. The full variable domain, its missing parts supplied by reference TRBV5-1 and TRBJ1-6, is KAGVTQTPRYLIKTRGQQVTLSCSPISGHRSVSWYQQTPGQGLQFLFEYFSETQRNKGNFPGRFSGRQFSNSRSEMNVSTLELGDSALYLCASSSFPDRGHSPLHFGNGTRLTVT.

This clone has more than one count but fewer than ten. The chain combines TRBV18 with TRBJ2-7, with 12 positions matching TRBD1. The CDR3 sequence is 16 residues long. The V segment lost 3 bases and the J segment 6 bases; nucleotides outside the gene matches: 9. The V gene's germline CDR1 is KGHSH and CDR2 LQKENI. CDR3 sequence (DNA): TGTGCCAGCTCACCCCATCCGGGACAGGGGGCAAGCGAGCAGTACTTC. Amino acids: CASSPHPGQGASEQYF. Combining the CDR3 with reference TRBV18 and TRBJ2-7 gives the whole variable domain NAGVMQNPRHLVRRRGQEARLRCSPMKGHSHVYWYRQLPEEGLKFMVYLQKENIIDESGMPKERFSAEFPKEGPSILRIQQVVRGDSAAYFCASSPHPGQGASEQYFGPGTRLTVT.

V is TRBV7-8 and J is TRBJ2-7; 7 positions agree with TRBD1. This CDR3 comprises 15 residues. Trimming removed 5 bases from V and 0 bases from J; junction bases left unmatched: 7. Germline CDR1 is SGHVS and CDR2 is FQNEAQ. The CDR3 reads CASSRYTGVSYEQYF. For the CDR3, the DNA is TGTGCCAGCAGCCGATATACAGGGGTCTCCTACGAGCAGTACTTC.

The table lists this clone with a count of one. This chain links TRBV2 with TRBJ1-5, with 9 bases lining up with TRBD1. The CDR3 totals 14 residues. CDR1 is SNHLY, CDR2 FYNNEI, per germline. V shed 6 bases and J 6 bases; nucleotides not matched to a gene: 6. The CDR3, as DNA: TGTGCCAGCAGCGGACAGGGGTGGACTCAGCCCCAGCATTTT. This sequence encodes CASSGQGWTQPQHF.

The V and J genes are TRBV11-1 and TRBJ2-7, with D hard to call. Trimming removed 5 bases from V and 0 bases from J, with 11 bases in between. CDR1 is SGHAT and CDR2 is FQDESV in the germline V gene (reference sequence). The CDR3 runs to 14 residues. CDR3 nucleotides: TGTGCCAGCAGCCGCTCGACAATCTCCTACGAGCAGTACTTC. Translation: CASSRSTISYEQYF.

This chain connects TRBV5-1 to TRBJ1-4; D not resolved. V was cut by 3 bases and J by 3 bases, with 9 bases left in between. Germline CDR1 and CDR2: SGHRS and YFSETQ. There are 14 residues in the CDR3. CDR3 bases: TGCGCCAGCAGCTATGGTCAGGCTAATGAAAAACTGTTTTTT. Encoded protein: CASSYGQANEKLFF.

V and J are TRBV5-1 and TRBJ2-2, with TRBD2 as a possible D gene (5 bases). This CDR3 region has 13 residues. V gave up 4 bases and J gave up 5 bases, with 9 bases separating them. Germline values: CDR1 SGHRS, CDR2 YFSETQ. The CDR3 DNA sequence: TGCGCCAGCAGCCCCAGGAGGACCGGGGAGCTGTTTTTT. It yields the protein CASSPRRTGELFF.